The clone carrying this T cell receptor beta chain is a singleton in its sample. The V gene's germline CDR1 is LGHDT and CDR2 YNNKEL (reference sequence). Trimming shortened V by 1 base and J by 10 bases, and 13 bases separated the two germline ends. There are 14 residues in the CDR3. These data are taken from a study of blood T cell repertoires in COVID-19. Here immunoSEQ multiplex PCR was the method, and the copy in TCRdb shows in-frame clones only, minus some. The data contain under 100,000 clones, 85% of them singletons. The sample comprised peripheral blood. The genes are TRBV3-1 (or the pseudogene TRBV3-2) and TRBJ2-2; the D gene is possibly TRBD1 (5 bases). This clonotype was sampled from a man older than 75 with active or convalescent COVID-19. The CDR3, as DNA: TGTGCCAGCAGCCAAGGCAGGGCTACCCAGGAGCTGTTTTTT. It codes for CASSQGRATQELFF.